This T cell receptor beta chain came from a study of blood T cell repertoires in COVID-19. About the study: COVID-19 samples collected from the United States, Italy and Spain covered acute and convalescent phases. Sample material is recorded as cDNA or gDNA derived from T cells, B-cell-depleted T cells, or PBMCs.

Original data processing: Cell counts per sample came from amplifying reference gene primers. Profiled with immunoSEQ multiplex PCR; TCRdb holds only in-frame clones, not every one. That table furnishes V, J and clone size, whereas the DNA furnished D and trimming. The sample contains around 250,000 clones, about 91% of which appear only once. This clone was detected a few times. V dropped 1 base and J dropped 4 bases, with 16 bases sitting between them. Germline V gene data show CDR1 as MNHEY and CDR2 as SVGAGI. This CDR3 has 16 residues. The clonotype was recovered from a middle-aged woman who had recovered from COVID-19. The specimen sequenced was peripheral blood. The rearrangement links TRBV6-5 to TRBJ1-1; no reliable D call. CDR3 sequence (DNA): TGTGCCAGCAGTTACTTCAGCGGGTCAGGTGGCACTGAAGCTTTCTTT. Its translation: CASSYFSGSGGTEAFF.